This entry features one T cell receptor beta chain sequence. Its antigen is unknown. The data are from a study of T-cell memory formation after mild COVID-19. Study-level results: Pre-infection memory held some responding clones, suggesting pre-existing cross-reactive T cells responded. CD4+ contracting clones lay mainly in CM and EM, CD8+ ones in EMRA. Day 15 to 85 contracting clones showed balanced CD4/CD8; day 15 to 37 expanders favored CD4+.

V gave up 2 bases and J gave up 6 bases; unmatched junction bases: 4. CDR1 is MGHRA and CDR2 is YSYEKL in the germline V gene. This CDR3 contains 15 residues. One entry per CDR3 protein results from TCRdb running MiXCR on the 5' RACE reads. The sample carries about 560,000 distinct CDR3 sequences, 20% to 25% recorded once. Material for sequencing was PBMCs or a T cell subset sorted from them (not recorded which). The chain has TRBV4-1 and TRBJ1-3, with 10 bases fitting TRBD1. The clonotype originates from an adult woman who had mild COVID-19 (a few samples of this study predate the infection). Cell type and time point are not known. CDR3 amino acids: CASSQPGTGVNTIYF. The CDR3 nucleotides are TGCGCCAGCAGCCAACCCGGGACAGGGGTAAACACCATATATTTT.